Listed below are T cell receptor beta chains from one sample, sequenced in a study of cytomegalovirus exposure and HLA in healthy donors. Assay used: immunoSEQ multiplex PCR; TCRdb lists only in-frame clones, some missing. In the table there are about 73,000 clones, roughly 95% of which are singletons. The sample was PBMCs. These receptors all stem from a man aged 18 to 29 in good health and CMV-seronegative. CDR3s include the opening cysteine and the closing phenylalanine or tryptophan. The D gene is left open where the match is weak. Size tells how often a clone was seen (once, few, many) or the class of an expanded clone, and some rows leave it out.

-	TRBD1	TRBV10-3	TRBJ1-5	CAISKDRDNQPQHF	TGTGCCATCAGCAAAGACAGGGACAATCAGCCCCAGCATTTT
-	TRBD2	TRBV28	TRBJ2-7	CASSFGGTTYEQYF	TGTGCCAGCAGTTTTGGGGGGACTACCTACGAGCAGTACTTC
-	-	TRBV5-5	TRBJ1-2	CASSLMGGSGYTF	TGTGCCAGCAGCTTGATGGGGGGATCTGGCTACACCTTC
once	-	TRBV9	TRBJ1-2	CASSDGGNYGYTF	TGTGCCAGCAGCGATGGGGGGAACTATGGCTACACCTTC
-	-	TRBV27	TRBJ1-2	CASSLAGADYGYTF	TGTGCCAGCAGTTTAGCAGGGGCTGACTATGGCTACACCTTC
-	-	TRBV4-1	TRBJ1-1	CASSPTGSEAFF	TGCGCCAGCAGTCCAACAGGGAGTGAAGCTTTCTTT
once	TRBD1	TRBV18	TRBJ2-3	CASSQGTVGHTQYF	TGTGCCAGCTCACAGGGGACAGTCGGTCATACGCAGTATTTT
-	-	TRBV7-2	TRBJ1-2	CASSLGSGINYGYTF	TGTGCCAGCAGCTTAGGGTCAGGCATTAACTATGGCTACACCTTC
-	-	TRBV7-8	TRBJ2-7	CASSSSPYEQYF	TGTGCCAGCAGCTCCAGTCCCTACGAGCAGTACTTC
-	TRBD1	TRBV7-6	TRBJ1-2	CASSFVGQEKFNYGYTF	TGTGCCAGCAGCTTCGTAGGACAGGAGAAATTTAACTATGGCTACACCTTC
-	TRBD1	TRBV28	TRBJ2-6	CASLTGGRGSGANVLTF	TGTGCCAGCCTCACAGGGGGACGTGGGTCTGGGGCCAACGTCCTGACTTTC
-	TRBD2	TRBV19	TRBJ2-1	CATRPAGGNSYNEQFF	TGTGCCACCCGACCCGCCGGGGGGAACTCCTACAATGAGCAGTTCTTC
-	-	TRBV7-2	TRBJ1-1	CASSLESLGGVEAFF	TGTGCCAGCAGCTTAGAATCGCTGGGGGGGGTGGAGGCTTTCTTT
few	-	TRBV19	TRBJ1-1	CASRRTEAFF	TGTGCCAGCAGGAGGACTGAAGCTTTCTTT
-	TRBD1	TRBV7-3	TRBJ2-5	CASSTHSGTGHETQYF	TGTGCCAGCAGCACCCACTCCGGGACAGGGCACGAGACCCAGTACTTC
once	-	TRBV30	TRBJ1-2	CAWSAVGYTF	TGTGCCTGGAGTGCAGTTGGCTACACCTTC
-	-	TRBV27	TRBJ1-3	CASSPGPGNTIYF	TGTGCCAGCAGTCCAGGGCCTGGAAACACCATATATTTT
-	TRBD1	TRBV23-1	TRBJ1-5	CASCTRGHVSNQPQHF	TGCGCCAGCTGCACCAGGGGGCATGTGAGCAATCAGCCCCAGCATTTT
-	-	TRBV25-1	TRBJ2-7	CASSPRGYEQYF	TGTGCCAGCAGTCCAAGGGGTTACGAGCAGTACTTC
-	-	TRBV10-1	TRBJ1-1	CASRRDFTTEAFF	TGCGCCAGCAGAAGGGACTTCACCACTGAAGCTTTCTTT
-	TRBD1	TRBV19	TRBJ2-2	CASRIQGPGELFF	TGTGCCAGTAGAATACAGGGGCCCGGGGAGCTGTTTTTT
-	-	TRBV16	TRBJ1-4	CASSPEVGEKLFF	TGTGCCAGCAGTCCGGAGGTTGGTGAAAAACTGTTTTTT
-	TRBD1	TRBV10-1	TRBJ2-4	CASSESGQGNIQYF	TGCGCCAGCAGTGAGTCGGGACAGGGAAACATTCAGTACTTC
-	-	TRBV9	TRBJ2-3	CASSAPDFEPDTDTQYF	TGTGCCAGCAGCGCGCCGGACTTTGAACCCGACACAGATACGCAGTATTTT
-	TRBD1	TRBV4-2	TRBJ1-4	CASSQESGTGNEKLFF	TGTGCCAGCAGCCAAGAGTCCGGGACAGGGAATGAAAAACTGTTTTTT
-	-	TRBV4-2	TRBJ2-1	CASSPRGSSYNEQFF	TGTGCCAGCAGCCCCCGGGGAAGCTCCTACAATGAGCAGTTCTTC
-	TRBD1	TRBV5-4	TRBJ1-1	CASKISRDRFTEAFF	TGTGCCAGCAAGATAAGCCGGGACAGGTTCACTGAAGCTTTCTTT
-	-	TRBV2	TRBJ1-1	CASSEASAAFHTEAFF	TGTGCCAGCAGTGAGGCTAGCGCGGCGTTTCACACTGAAGCTTTCTTT
-	-	TRBV6-4	TRBJ1-5	CASPRDMSNQPQHF	TGTGCCAGCCCACGGGACATGTCGAATCAGCCCCAGCATTTT
-	TRBD1	TRBV6-5	TRBJ2-5	CASSSPGQGAETQYF	TGTGCCAGCAGTTCCCCCGGACAGGGAGCCGAGACCCAGTACTTC
-	-	TRBV2	TRBJ1-3	CASSDSGQYFLF	TGTGCCAGCAGTGATTCCGGACAGTATTTTCTTTTT
-	-	TRBV9	TRBJ2-3	CASSVSGYTDTQYF	TGTGCCAGCAGCGTTAGCGGATACACAGATACGCAGTATTTT
-	-	TRBV6-1	TRBJ1-5	CASSGGLPYQPQHF	TGTGCCAGCAGTGGCGGACTCCCATATCAGCCCCAGCATTTT
-	-	TRBV21-1	TRBJ1-2	CASKQGSYGYTF	TGTGCCAGCAAACAGGGGTCCTATGGCTACACCTTC
-	-	TRBV11-2	TRBJ2-3	CASSPLGAQSTDTQYF	TGTGCCAGCAGCCCTCTTGGAGCACAAAGCACAGATACGCAGTATTTT
-	-	TRBV7-3	TRBJ1-3	CASSIGVGTGNTIYF	TGTGCCAGCAGCATAGGGGTTGGGACTGGAAACACCATATATTTT
-	TRBD1	TRBV7-9	TRBJ2-7	CASSPRDSYYEQYF	TGTGCCAGCAGCCCTCGGGACAGCTACTACGAGCAGTACTTC